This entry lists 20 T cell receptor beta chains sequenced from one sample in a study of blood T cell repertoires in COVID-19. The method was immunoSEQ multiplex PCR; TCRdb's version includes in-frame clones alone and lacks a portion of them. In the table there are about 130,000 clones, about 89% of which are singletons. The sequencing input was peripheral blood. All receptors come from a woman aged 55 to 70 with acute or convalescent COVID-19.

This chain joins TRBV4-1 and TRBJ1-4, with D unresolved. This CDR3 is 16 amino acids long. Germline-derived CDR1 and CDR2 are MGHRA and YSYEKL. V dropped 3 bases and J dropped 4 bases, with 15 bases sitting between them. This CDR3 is CASSQDYTANNEKLFF. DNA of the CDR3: TGCGCCAGCAGCCAGGACTACACCGCCAATAATGAAAAACTGTTTTTT.

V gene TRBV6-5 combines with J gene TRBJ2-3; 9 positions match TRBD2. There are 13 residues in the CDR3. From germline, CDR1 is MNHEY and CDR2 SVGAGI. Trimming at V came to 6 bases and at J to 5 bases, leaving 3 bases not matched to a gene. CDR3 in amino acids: CASRIAGEDTQYF. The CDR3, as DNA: TGTGCCAGCAGGATAGCGGGAGAAGATACGCAGTATTTT.

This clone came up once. This CDR3 is CASTSGVENTEAFF. CDR3 DNA sequence: TGTGCCAGCACGTCGGGAGTAGAGAACACTGAAGCTTTCTTT. This chain links TRBV27 with TRBJ1-1, with D uncertain. The CDR3 contains 14 residues. CDR1 is MNHEY and CDR2 is SMNVEV in the germline V gene (reference sequence). V was trimmed by 7 bases and J by 1 base, leaving 13 bases between them.

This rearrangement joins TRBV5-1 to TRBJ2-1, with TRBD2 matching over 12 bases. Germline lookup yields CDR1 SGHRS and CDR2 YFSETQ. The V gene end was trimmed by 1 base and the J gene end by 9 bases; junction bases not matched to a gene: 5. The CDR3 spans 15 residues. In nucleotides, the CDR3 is TGCGCCAGCAGCTTGTCTAGCGGGAGGGTGGGTGAGCAGTTCTTC. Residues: CASSLSSGRVGEQFF.

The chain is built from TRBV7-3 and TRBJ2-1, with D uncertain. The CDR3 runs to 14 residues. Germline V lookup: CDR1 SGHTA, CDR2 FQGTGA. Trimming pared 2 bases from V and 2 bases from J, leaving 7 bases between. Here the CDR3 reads CASSLSSPYNEQFF. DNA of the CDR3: TGTGCCAGCAGCTTATCCAGTCCCTACAATGAGCAGTTCTTC.

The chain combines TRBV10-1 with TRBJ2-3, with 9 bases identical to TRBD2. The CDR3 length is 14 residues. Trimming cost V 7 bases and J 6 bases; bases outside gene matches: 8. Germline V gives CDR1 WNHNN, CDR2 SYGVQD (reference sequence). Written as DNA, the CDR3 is TGCGCCAGCACGGCGGGAGGGCCTATCGATACGCAGTATTTT. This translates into CASTAGGPIDTQYF.

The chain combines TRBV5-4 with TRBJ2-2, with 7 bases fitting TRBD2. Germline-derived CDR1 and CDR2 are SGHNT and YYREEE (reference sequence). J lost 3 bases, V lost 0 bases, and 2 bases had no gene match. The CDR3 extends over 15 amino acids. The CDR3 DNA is TGTGCCAGCAGCTTGGGGGCGGGGGACACCGGGGAGCTGTTTTTT. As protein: CASSLGAGDTGELFF.

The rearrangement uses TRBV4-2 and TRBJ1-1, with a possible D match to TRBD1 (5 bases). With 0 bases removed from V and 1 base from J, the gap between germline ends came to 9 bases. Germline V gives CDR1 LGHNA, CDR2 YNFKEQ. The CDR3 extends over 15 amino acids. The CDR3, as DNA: TGTGCCAGCAGCCAAGATGGCCAGGGGAACACTGAAGCTTTCTTT. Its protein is CASSQDGQGNTEAFF.

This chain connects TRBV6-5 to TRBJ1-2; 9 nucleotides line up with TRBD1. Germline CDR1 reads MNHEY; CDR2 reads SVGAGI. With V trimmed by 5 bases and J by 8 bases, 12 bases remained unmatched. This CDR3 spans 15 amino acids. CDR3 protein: CASSTPTGGRRGYTF. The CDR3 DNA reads TGTGCCAGCAGTACACCTACAGGGGGCAGGCGAGGCTACACCTTC.

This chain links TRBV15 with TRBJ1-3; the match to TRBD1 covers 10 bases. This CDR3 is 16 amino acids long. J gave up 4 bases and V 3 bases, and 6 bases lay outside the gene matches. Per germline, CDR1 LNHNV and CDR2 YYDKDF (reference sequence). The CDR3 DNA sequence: TGTGCCACCAGCAGGGGGGACAGGGGAGGAGGAAACACCATATATTTT. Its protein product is CATSRGDRGGGNTIYF.

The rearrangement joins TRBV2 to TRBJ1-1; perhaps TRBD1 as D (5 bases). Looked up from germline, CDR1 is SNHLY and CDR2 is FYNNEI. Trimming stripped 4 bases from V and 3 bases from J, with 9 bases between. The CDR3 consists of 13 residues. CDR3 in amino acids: CASSVAGDTEAFF. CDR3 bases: TGTGCCAGCAGTGTGGCGGGGGACACTGAAGCTTTCTTT.

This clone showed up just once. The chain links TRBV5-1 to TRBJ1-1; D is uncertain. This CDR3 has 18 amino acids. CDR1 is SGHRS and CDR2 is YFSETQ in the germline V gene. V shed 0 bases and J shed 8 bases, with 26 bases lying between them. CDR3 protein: CASSLDSRQGGRMAEAFF. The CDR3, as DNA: TGCGCCAGCAGCTTGGATAGTCGACAAGGAGGCCGAATGGCGGAAGCTTTCTTT.

The DNA of the CDR3 is TGCGCCAGCAGCCTACGGACAGGGTACGAGCAGTACTTC. Protein sequence: CASSLRTGYEQYF. The rearrangement joins TRBV5-1 to TRBJ2-7; 8 bases align to TRBD1. With V trimmed by 4 bases and J by 4 bases, 4 bases remained unmatched. In germline, CDR1 is SGHRS, CDR2 YFSETQ. The CDR3 is made up of 13 amino acids.

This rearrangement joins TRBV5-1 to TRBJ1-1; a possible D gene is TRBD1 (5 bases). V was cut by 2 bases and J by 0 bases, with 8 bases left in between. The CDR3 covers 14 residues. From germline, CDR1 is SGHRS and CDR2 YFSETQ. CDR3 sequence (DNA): TGCGCCAGCAGCTTCCAGGGCCTGAACACTGAAGCTTTCTTT. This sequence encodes CASSFQGLNTEAFF.

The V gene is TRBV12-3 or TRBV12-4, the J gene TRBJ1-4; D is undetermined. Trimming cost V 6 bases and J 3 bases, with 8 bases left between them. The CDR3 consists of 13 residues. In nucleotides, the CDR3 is TGTGCCAGCAGGTTCGGGGCTAATGAAAAACTGTTTTTT. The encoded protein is CASRFGANEKLFF.

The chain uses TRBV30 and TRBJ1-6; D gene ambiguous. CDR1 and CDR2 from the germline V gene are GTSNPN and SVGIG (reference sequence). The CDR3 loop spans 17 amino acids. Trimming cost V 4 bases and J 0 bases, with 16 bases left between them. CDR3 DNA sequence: TGTGCCTGGAAAATATCTGGTGCGAGCTCCTATAATTCACCCCTCCACTTT. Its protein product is CAWKISGASSYNSPLHF.

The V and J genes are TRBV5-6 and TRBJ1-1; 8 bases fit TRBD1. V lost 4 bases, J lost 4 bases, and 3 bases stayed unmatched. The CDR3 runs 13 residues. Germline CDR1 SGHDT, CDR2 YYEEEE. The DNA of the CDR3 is TGTGCCAGCAGCGTAGACAGGGGCACTGAAGCTTTCTTT. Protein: CASSVDRGTEAFF.

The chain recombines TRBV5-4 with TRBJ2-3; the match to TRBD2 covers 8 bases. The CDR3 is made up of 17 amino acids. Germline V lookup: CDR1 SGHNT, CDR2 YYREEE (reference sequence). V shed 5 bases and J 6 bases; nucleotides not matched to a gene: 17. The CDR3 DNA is TGTGCCAGCAGACTGGGCGGCGGGACTAGAAGTTTGGATACGCAGTATTTT. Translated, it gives CASRLGGGTRSLDTQYF.

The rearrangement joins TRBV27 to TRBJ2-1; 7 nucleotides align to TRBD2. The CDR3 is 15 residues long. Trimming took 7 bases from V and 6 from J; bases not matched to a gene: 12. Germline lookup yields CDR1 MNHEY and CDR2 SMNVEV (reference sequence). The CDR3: CASTPGVGGVNEQFF. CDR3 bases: TGTGCCAGCACCCCCGGTGTGGGAGGGGTCAATGAGCAGTTCTTC.

CDR3 DNA: TGTGCCACCAGTGAATCCGGGTTTAACACTGAAGCTTTCTTT. Protein sequence: CATSESGFNTEAFF. V gene TRBV24-1 combines with J gene TRBJ1-1, with unresolved D. CDR3 size: 14 residues. Germline V lookup: CDR1 KGHDR, CDR2 SFDVKD. The germline V and J ends were trimmed by 4 bases and 2 bases, with 10 bases remaining between them.